Listed below are T cell receptor beta chains from one sample, sequenced in a study of blood T cell repertoires in COVID-19. Profiled with immunoSEQ multiplex PCR; TCRdb holds only in-frame clones, not every one. The data contain 90,000 to 120,000 clones, about nine tenths of them singletons. The specimen sequenced was peripheral blood. The origin of the receptors is a woman aged 25 to 39 with acute or convalescent COVID-19. Both conserved end residues are part of each CDR3. A D gene is named only where the DNA matches it firmly. Size is stated for part of the rows, as once, few or many counts, or as a class when the clone is expanded.

cdr3_nt: TGCAGCGTTGCTTTAGGGGGCAGAGAGCAGTACTTC
cdr3_aa: CSVALGGREQYF
v_call: TRBV29-1
d_call: TRBD1
j_call: TRBJ2-7
clone_size: NA

cdr3_nt: TGTGCCAGCAGCTTAGCGCAGGGACTCTATGGCTACACCTTC
cdr3_aa: CASSLAQGLYGYTF
v_call: TRBV11-2
d_call: NA
j_call: TRBJ1-2
clone_size: few

cdr3_nt: TGTGCCAGCAGCCCAGGGGAGAGCAATCAGCCCCAGCATTTT
cdr3_aa: CASSPGESNQPQHF
v_call: TRBV6-5
d_call: NA
j_call: TRBJ1-5
clone_size: NA

cdr3_nt: TGTGCCAGCAGCGTGAGACAGGGGGCGGTCTCTGGGGCCAACGTCCTGACTTTC
cdr3_aa: CASSVRQGAVSGANVLTF
v_call: TRBV9
d_call: TRBD1
j_call: TRBJ2-6
clone_size: NA

cdr3_nt: TGTGCCACCAGCAGAGAAAGGGGTTTGAACACTGAAGCTTTCTTT
cdr3_aa: CATSRERGLNTEAFF
v_call: TRBV15
d_call: NA
j_call: TRBJ1-1
clone_size: NA

cdr3_nt: TGTGCCAGCAGCTATCAGGGAACGTCTGGAAACACCATATATTTT
cdr3_aa: CASSYQGTSGNTIYF
v_call: TRBV9
d_call: NA
j_call: TRBJ1-3
clone_size: NA

cdr3_nt: TGTGCCAGCAGCCCCCGGGTTGGAGCGGGAGTGGCTGGCGAGCAGTACTTC
cdr3_aa: CASSPRVGAGVAGEQYF
v_call: TRBV27
d_call: TRBD2
j_call: TRBJ2-7
clone_size: NA

cdr3_nt: TGTGCCAGCAGTCCCCCTATCGGGACAGGGGTCAACTATGGCTACACCTTC
cdr3_aa: CASSPPIGTGVNYGYTF
v_call: TRBV27
d_call: TRBD1
j_call: TRBJ1-2
clone_size: NA

cdr3_nt: TGTGCCACCGGGGGGGCGGATGGGAGCACTGAAGCTTTCTTT
cdr3_aa: CATGGADGSTEAFF
v_call: TRBV15
d_call: NA
j_call: TRBJ1-1
clone_size: NA

cdr3_nt: TGTGCCAGCAGTGTGGGGGGTAGAGGTTACCAAGAGACCCAGTACTTC
cdr3_aa: CASSVGGRGYQETQYF
v_call: TRBV2
d_call: NA
j_call: TRBJ2-5
clone_size: NA

cdr3_nt: TGTGCCAGCAGCCGACAGGGGCCCTCTAACTATGGCTACACCTTC
cdr3_aa: CASSRQGPSNYGYTF
v_call: TRBV6-5
d_call: TRBD1
j_call: TRBJ1-2
clone_size: NA

cdr3_nt: TGTGCCAGTAGTACCCTGGACAACCTTAGCAATCAGCCCCAGCATTTT
cdr3_aa: CASSTLDNLSNQPQHF
v_call: TRBV19
d_call: NA
j_call: TRBJ1-5
clone_size: NA

cdr3_nt: TGTGCCAGCAGCCTAGCGGGAGGGCGTGAGCAGTTCTTC
cdr3_aa: CASSLAGGREQFF
v_call: TRBV3-1/TRBV3-2
d_call: TRBD2
j_call: TRBJ2-1
clone_size: NA

cdr3_nt: TGTGCCAGCAGCTTAACAAGCTGGGGGGGAATCCCCGGGGAGCTGTTTTTT
cdr3_aa: CASSLTSWGGIPGELFF
v_call: TRBV7-3
d_call: TRBD2
j_call: TRBJ2-2
clone_size: NA

cdr3_nt: TGTGCCACCAGCATACCTCCGGGGTACGGCTACACCTTC
cdr3_aa: CATSIPPGYGYTF
v_call: TRBV15
d_call: NA
j_call: TRBJ1-2
clone_size: NA

cdr3_nt: TGTGCCACCCGCGTCCGGGAAACCACTGAAGCTTTCTTT
cdr3_aa: CATRVRETTEAFF
v_call: TRBV7-9
d_call: NA
j_call: TRBJ1-1
clone_size: NA